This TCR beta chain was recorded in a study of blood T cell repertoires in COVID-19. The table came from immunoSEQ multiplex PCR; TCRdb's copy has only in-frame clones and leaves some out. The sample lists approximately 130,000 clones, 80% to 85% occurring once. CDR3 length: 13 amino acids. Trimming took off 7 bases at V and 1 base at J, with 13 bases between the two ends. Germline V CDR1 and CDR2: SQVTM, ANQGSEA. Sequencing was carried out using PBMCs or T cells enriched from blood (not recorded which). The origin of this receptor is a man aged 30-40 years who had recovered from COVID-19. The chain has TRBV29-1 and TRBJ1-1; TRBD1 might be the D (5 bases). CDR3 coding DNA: TGCAGCGCAAATGACAGAGGGAACACTGAAGCTTTCTTT. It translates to CSANDRGNTEAFF.